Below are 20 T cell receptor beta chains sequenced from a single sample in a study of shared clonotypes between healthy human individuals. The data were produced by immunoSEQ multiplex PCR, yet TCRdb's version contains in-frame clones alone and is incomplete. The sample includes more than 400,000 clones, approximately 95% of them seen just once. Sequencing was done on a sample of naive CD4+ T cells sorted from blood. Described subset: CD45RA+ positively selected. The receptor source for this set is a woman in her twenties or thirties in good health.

CDR3 protein: CASSSPQGYLIYEQYF. The CDR3 DNA reads TGTGCCAGCAGTTCGCCACAGGGGTACCTTATCTACGAGCAGTACTTC. The chain employs TRBV28 and TRBJ2-7, with 7 bases identical to TRBD1. The trim removed 4 bases at V and 3 bases at J, leaving 12 bases unmatched. CDR1 is MDHEN, CDR2 SYDVKM, per germline. This CDR3 has 16 amino acids.

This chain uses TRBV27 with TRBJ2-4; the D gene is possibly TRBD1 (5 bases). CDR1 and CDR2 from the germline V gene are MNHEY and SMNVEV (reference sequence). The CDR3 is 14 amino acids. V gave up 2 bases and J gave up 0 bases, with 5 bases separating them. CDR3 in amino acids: CASSLTGAKNIQYF. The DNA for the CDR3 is TGTGCCAGCAGTTTAACAGGAGCCAAAAACATTCAGTACTTC.

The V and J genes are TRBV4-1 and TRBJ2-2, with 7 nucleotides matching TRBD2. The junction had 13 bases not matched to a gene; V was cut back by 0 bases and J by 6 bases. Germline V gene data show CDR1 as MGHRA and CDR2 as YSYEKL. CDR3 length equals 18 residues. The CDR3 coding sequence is TGCGCCAGCAGCCAAGAAAAAGGTGGGAGGGCATCGGCCGGGGAGCTGTTTTTT. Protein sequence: CASSQEKGGRASAGELFF.

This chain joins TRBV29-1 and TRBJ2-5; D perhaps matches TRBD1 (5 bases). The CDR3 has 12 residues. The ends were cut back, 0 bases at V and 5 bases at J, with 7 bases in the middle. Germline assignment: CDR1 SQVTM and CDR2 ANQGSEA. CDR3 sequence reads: CSVEDSGETQYF. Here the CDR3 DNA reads TGCAGCGTTGAAGATTCAGGGGAGACCCAGTACTTC.

The CDR3 reads CASSQSNPGAYNEQFF. The CDR3 bases are TGCGCCAGCAGCCAAAGCAATCCGGGAGCCTACAATGAGCAGTTCTTC. This chain joins TRBV4-1 and TRBJ2-1, with a tentative D call TRBD2 (6 bases). Deletions cut 2 bases from V and 2 bases from J, with 13 bases between. This CDR3 region has 16 residues. Germline values: CDR1 MGHRA, CDR2 YSYEKL.

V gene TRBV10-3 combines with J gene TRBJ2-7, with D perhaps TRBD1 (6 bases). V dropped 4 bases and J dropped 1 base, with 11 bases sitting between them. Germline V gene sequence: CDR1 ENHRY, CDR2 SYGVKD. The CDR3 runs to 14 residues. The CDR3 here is CAISGQVGSYEQYF. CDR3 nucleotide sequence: TGTGCCATCAGTGGACAGGTCGGGTCCTACGAGCAGTACTTC.

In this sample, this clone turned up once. The CDR3 here is CASSSGGPYEQYF. As DNA, the CDR3 is TGCGCCAGCAGCTCGGGAGGGCCGTACGAGCAGTACTTC. The chain recombines TRBV5-1 with TRBJ2-7; TRBD2 matches 8 bases. The germline CDR1 and CDR2 sequences are SGHRS and YFSETQ. The J segment lost 4 bases and the V segment lost 3 bases, leaving 3 bases of the junction unmatched. The CDR3 consists of 13 residues.

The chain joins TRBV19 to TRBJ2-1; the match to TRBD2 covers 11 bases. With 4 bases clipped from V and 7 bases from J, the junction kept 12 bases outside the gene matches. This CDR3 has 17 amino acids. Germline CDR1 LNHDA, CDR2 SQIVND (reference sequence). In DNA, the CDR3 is TGTGCCAGTAGTAAACCTCTACTAGCGGGAGCTGTAAATGAGCAGTTCTTC. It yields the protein CASSKPLLAGAVNEQFF.

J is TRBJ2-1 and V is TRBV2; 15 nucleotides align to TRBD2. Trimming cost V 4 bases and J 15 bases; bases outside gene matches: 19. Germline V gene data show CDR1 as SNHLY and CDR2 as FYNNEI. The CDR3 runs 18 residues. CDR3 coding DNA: TGTGCCAGCAGTGGGGTTGGGCGGAGGACTAGCGGGAGGGCAATATTGTTCTTC. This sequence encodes CASSGVGRRTSGRAILFF.

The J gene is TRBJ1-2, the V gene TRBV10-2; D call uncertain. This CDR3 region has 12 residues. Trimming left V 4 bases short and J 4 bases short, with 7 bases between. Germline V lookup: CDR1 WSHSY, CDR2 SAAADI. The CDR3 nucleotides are TGCGCCAGCAGTGCCAGTGTCTATGGCTACACCTTC. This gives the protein CASSASVYGYTF.

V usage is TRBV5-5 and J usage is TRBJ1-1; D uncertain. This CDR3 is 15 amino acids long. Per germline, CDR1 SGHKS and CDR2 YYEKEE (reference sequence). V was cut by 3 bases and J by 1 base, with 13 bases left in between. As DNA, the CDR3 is TGTGCCAGCAGCTACCCGGTGGCAGGGAACACTGAAGCTTTCTTT. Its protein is CASSYPVAGNTEAFF.

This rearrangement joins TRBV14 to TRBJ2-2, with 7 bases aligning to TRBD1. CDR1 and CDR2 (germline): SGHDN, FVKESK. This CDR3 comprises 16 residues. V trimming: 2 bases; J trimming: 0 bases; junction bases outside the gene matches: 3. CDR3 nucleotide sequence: TGTGCCAGCAGCCAAACGGGACAGACGAACACCGGGGAGCTGTTTTTT. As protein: CASSQTGQTNTGELFF.

CDR3 sequence reads: CASGYEQYF. CDR3 sequence (DNA): TGTGCCAGCGGATACGAGCAGTACTTC. This chain joins TRBV6-1 and TRBJ2-7; D is ambiguous. Germline V lookup: CDR1 MNHNS, CDR2 SASEGT. The CDR3 contains 9 residues. Deletions cut 8 bases from V and 4 bases from J, with 3 bases between.

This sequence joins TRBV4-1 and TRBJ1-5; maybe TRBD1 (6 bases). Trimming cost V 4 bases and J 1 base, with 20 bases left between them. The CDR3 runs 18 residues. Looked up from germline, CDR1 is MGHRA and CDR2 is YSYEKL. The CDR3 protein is CASSRAVGGAGSNQPQHF. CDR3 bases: TGCGCCAGCAGCCGCGCGGTGGGGGGCGCTGGGAGCAATCAGCCCCAGCATTTT.

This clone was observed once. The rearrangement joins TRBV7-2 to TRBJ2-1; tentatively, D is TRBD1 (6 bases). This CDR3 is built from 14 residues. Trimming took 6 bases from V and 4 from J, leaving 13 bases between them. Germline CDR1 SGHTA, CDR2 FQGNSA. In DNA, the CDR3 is TGTGCCAGCAGACGGGACAACACTTACAATGAGCAGTTCTTC. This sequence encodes CASRRDNTYNEQFF. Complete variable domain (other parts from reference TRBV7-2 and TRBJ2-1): GAGVSQSPSNKVTEKGKDVELRCDPISGHTALYWYRQSLGQGLEFLIYFQGNSAPDKSGLPSDRFSAERTGGSVSTLTIQRTQQEDSAVYLCASRRDNTYNEQFFGPGTRLTVL.

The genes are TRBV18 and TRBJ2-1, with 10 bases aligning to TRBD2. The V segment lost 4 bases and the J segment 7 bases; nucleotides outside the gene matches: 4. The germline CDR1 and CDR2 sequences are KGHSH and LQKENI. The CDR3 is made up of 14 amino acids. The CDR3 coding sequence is TGTGCCAGCTCACAAGGGACTAGCGTTAATGAGCAGTTCTTC. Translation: CASSQGTSVNEQFF.

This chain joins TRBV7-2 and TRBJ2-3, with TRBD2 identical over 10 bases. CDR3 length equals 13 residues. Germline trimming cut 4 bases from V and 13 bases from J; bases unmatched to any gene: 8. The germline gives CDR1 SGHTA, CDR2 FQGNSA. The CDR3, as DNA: TGTGCCAGCAGCTCGAGGAGGCTAGCGGGGGAGTATTTT. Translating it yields CASSSRRLAGEYF.

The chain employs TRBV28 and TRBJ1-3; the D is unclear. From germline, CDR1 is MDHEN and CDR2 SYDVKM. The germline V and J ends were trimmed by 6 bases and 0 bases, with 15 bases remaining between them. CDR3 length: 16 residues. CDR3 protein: CASSPGQSASGNTIYF. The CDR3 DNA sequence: TGTGCCAGCAGCCCTGGGCAGTCCGCCTCTGGAAACACCATATATTTT.

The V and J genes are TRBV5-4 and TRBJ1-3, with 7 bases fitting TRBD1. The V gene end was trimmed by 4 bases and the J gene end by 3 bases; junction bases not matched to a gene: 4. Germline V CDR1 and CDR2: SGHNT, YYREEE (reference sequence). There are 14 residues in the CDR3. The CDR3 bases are TGTGCCAGCAGCAACCAGGGGGGTGGAAACACCATATATTTT. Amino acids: CASSNQGGGNTIYF.

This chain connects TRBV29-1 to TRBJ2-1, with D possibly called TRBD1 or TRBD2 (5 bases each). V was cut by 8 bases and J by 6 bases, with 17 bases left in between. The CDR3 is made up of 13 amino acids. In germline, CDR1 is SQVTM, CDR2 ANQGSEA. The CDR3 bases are TGCAGCCCCCTGTGGGGGACGGGCAATGAGCAGTTCTTC. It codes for CSPLWGTGNEQFF.